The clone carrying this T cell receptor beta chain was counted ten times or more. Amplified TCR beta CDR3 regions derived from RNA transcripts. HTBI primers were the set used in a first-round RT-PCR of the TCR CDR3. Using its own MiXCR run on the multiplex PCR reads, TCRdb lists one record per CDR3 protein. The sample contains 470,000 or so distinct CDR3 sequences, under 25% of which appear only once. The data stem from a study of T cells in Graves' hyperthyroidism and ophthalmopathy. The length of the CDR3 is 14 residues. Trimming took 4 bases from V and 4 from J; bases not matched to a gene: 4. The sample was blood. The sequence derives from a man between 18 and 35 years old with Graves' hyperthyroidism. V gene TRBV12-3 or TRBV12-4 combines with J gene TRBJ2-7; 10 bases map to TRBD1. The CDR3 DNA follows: TGTGCCAGCAGTTACGGACAGGGGGTGTACGAGCAGTACTTC. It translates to CASSYGQGVYEQYF.